This T cell receptor (beta chain) was recovered during a study of beta chain features in type 1 diabetes. Study results and caveats: Junctions at VDJ sites from type 1 diabetes patients had fewer insertions and more deletions. Significant though moderate, a shortening of TCRB CDR3s appeared in all four CD4+ subsets of Type 1 diabetes patients.

This clone was counted a few times. The antigen is unknown. Of the isolated RNA, all was reverse transcribed, and so the sequenced material was expressed TCRB transcripts. TCRdb's table, derived via immunoSEQ multiplex PCR, lists solely in-frame clones and lacks some. Among some 330,000 clones listed, over 10% were seen once. This CDR3 is built from 12 residues. V shed 7 bases and J 11 bases; nucleotides not matched to a gene: 14. Germline-derived CDR1 and CDR2 are SQVTM and ANQGSEA. V is TRBV29-1 and J is TRBJ2-7, with 7 bases lining up with TRBD2. The sequencing sample was made of naive CD4+ T cells from blood. The clonotype was recovered from a woman younger than 30 with type 1 diabetes. In DNA, the CDR3 is TGCAGCGCCGTGGTGTCCGGGGGGTTGAAGTACTTC. As protein: CSAVVSGGLKYF.